This paragraph reports one TCR beta chain. The antigen is unknown. This sample is part of a study of cytotoxic CD8 clonotypes in ibrutinib-treated CLL. Notes on the study in general: Circulating CD8+ T-cell counts were tracked by baseline clonality, which exceeded that of age-matched healthy donors.

The CDR3 totals 16 residues. CDR1 is SEHNR and CDR2 is FQNEAQ in the germline V gene (reference sequence). The ends were cut back, 5 bases at V and 0 bases at J, with 16 bases in the middle. Here immunoSEQ multiplex PCR was the method, and the copy in TCRdb shows in-frame clones only, minus some. The sample lists roughly 220,000 clones, nearly 80% occurring once. This sequence joins TRBV7-9 and TRBJ1-1, with unresolved D. The clonotype comes from a human donor with chronic lymphocytic leukemia. This sample comprised PBMCs, obtained after 12 months of ibrutinib treatment. CDR3 coding DNA: TGTGCCAGCAGCCACATTACGAGGCGGGTGAACACTGAAGCTTTCTTT. Its translation is CASSHITRRVNTEAFF.